Shown below are 18 T cell receptor beta chains from a single sample sequenced in a study of blood T cell repertoires in COVID-19. Profiling relied on immunoSEQ multiplex PCR, and the TCRdb table lists in-frame clones only, not all of them. The sample yields some 400,000 clones, around 87% seen once. What was sequenced was PBMCs or T cells enriched from blood (not recorded which). The receptors derive from a man aged 25-45 years who had recovered from COVID-19.

This clone was seen once. The rearrangement links TRBV5-6 to TRBJ1-3; tentative D call: TRBD1 (6 bases). The CDR3 is 16 amino acids. CDR1 is SGHDT and CDR2 is YYEEEE in the germline V gene. The V end was cut by 3 bases, the J end by 4 bases, with 17 bases between. The CDR3 sequence is CASSYAGTSSGNTIYF. In DNA form, the CDR3 reads TGTGCCAGCAGCTACGCCGGGACAAGCTCGGGAAACACCATATATTTT.

This sequence joins TRBV6-4 and TRBJ1-2, with TRBD1 as a possible D gene (6 bases). The CDR3 runs to 12 residues. The V and J ends lost 6 bases and 6 bases respectively, with 11 bases between them. The germline gives CDR1 MRHNA, CDR2 SNTAGT. The CDR3 is CASRGGDDGYTF. The CDR3 DNA follows: TGTGCCAGCAGAGGGGGGGATGATGGCTACACCTTC.

V usage is TRBV6-1 and J usage is TRBJ1-5; 10 bases align to TRBD1. The junction had 1 base not matched to a gene; V was cut back by 1 base and J by 7 bases. Germline lookup yields CDR1 MNHNS and CDR2 SASEGT. The CDR3 contains 14 residues. CDR3 sequence reads: CASSEGTGGQPQHF. CDR3 sequence (DNA): TGTGCCAGCAGTGAAGGGACAGGGGGACAGCCCCAGCATTTT.

The rearrangement links TRBV6-1 to TRBJ1-1, with no clear D. CDR3 length equals 14 residues. CDR1 MNHNS and CDR2 SASEGT come from the germline V gene. Trimming stripped 3 bases from V and 6 bases from J, with 14 bases between. The CDR3 loop reads CASSETTFGAEAFF. In DNA, the CDR3 is TGTGCCAGCAGTGAGACAACTTTCGGCGCTGAAGCTTTCTTT.

The chain employs TRBV6-1 and TRBJ2-1, with TRBD1 identical over 11 bases. CDR3 length: 15 residues. V trimming: 3 bases; J trimming: 6 bases; junction bases outside the gene matches: 4. Germline values: CDR1 MNHNS, CDR2 SASEGT. CDR3 protein: CASSEAGTGGNEQFF. The CDR3 coding sequence is TGTGCCAGCAGTGAGGCCGGGACAGGGGGCAATGAGCAGTTCTTC.

This clone was counted a single time. DNA of the CDR3: TGTGCCAGCAGCCCGAGGGTAGGATACGAGCAGTACTTC. This gives the protein CASSPRVGYEQYF. This chain joins TRBV7-2 and TRBJ2-7; possible D gene TRBD2, 5 bases. The V and J ends lost 5 bases and 4 bases respectively, with 12 bases between them. The CDR3 loop spans 13 amino acids. CDR1 SGHTA and CDR2 FQGNSA come from the germline V gene.

The chain uses TRBV7-9 and TRBJ1-1; the D gene is possibly TRBD1 (5 bases). V shed 5 bases and J shed 4 bases, with 8 bases lying between them. Germline V gene sequence: CDR1 SEHNR, CDR2 FQNEAQ (reference sequence). The CDR3 has 12 residues. The DNA for the CDR3 is TGTGCCAGCAGCACCAGGGTCACTGAAGCTTTCTTT. Translation gives CASSTRVTEAFF.

The V and J genes are TRBV28 and TRBJ2-3; 7 bases align to TRBD2. V gave up 3 bases and J gave up 2 bases; unmatched junction bases: 11. This CDR3 has 17 residues. The germline gives CDR1 MDHEN, CDR2 SYDVKM. CDR3 sequence: CASSFPLKSGDTDTQYF. The CDR3 bases are TGTGCCAGCAGTTTCCCCCTGAAAAGCGGGGACACAGATACGCAGTATTTT.

A note on this clone: This sample includes further DNA sequences coding for the same CDR3. V usage is TRBV9 and J usage is TRBJ2-2; a weak D match, TRBD1 (5 bases). Germline values: CDR1 SGDLS, CDR2 YYNGEE. This CDR3 is built from 14 residues. V dropped 3 bases and J dropped 4 bases, with 10 bases sitting between them. This CDR3 reads CASSGGSTTGELFF. DNA for the CDR3: TGTGCCAGCAGCGGGGGCAGTACCACCGGGGAGCTGTTTTTT.

The chain links TRBV7-2 to TRBJ1-2, with a tentative D call TRBD1 (6 bases). CDR3 length equals 16 residues. Looked up from germline, CDR1 is SGHTA and CDR2 is FQGNSA. V lost 4 bases to trimming and J lost 8 bases, with 23 bases between them. CDR3 nucleotides: TGTGCCAGCAGCTCTACCCGCGGGGCGGGGGCGGGCGGCTACACCTTC. Translating it yields CASSSTRGAGAGGYTF.

This clone was seen only a few times. This rearrangement joins TRBV19 to TRBJ2-1; 9 nucleotides align to TRBD1. Germline trimming cut 4 bases from V and 6 bases from J; bases unmatched to any gene: 7. There are 15 residues in the CDR3. Germline CDR1 and CDR2: LNHDA and SQIVND (reference sequence). The DNA for the CDR3 is TGTGCCAGTAGTACGGGACAGGGTGGGATCAATGAGCAGTTCTTC. Translating it yields CASSTGQGGINEQFF. Variable domain in full (rest from reference TRBV19 and TRBJ2-1): DGGITQSPKYLFRKEGQNVTLSCEQNLNHDAMYWYRQDPGQGLRLIYYSQIVNDFQKGDIAEGYSVSREKKESFPLTVTSAQKNPTAFYLCASSTGQGGINEQFFGPGTRLTVL.

CDR3 nucleotides: TGTGCCAGTAGAAAAGACCCAATCGGAGGCAATCAGCCCCAGCATTTT. Translating it yields CASRKDPIGGNQPQHF. The genes are TRBV19 and TRBJ1-5; D gene ambiguous. This CDR3 has 16 amino acids. The germline CDR1 and CDR2 sequences are LNHDA and SQIVND (reference sequence). Trimming cost V 6 bases and J 2 bases, with 17 bases left between them.

The genes are TRBV5-1 and TRBJ2-3; 7 nucleotides match TRBD1. Germline V gives CDR1 SGHRS, CDR2 YFSETQ. The V segment lost 4 bases and the J segment 6 bases; nucleotides outside the gene matches: 8. The CDR3 extends over 14 amino acids. CDR3 sequence: CASSMGTAVDTQYF. The CDR3 region has the DNA TGCGCCAGCAGCATGGGGACAGCGGTGGATACGCAGTATTTT.

This sequence joins TRBV10-1 and TRBJ2-2, with D perhaps TRBD2 (5 bases). Germline V gives CDR1 WNHNN, CDR2 SYGVQD (reference sequence). Trimming shortened V by 5 bases and J by 3 bases, and 10 bases separated the two germline ends. CDR3 size: 14 residues. CDR3 in amino acids: CASSSSIDTGELFF. CDR3 in DNA: TGCGCCAGCAGTTCTAGCATTGACACCGGGGAGCTGTTTTTT.

The chain joins TRBV19 to TRBJ1-6, with TRBD1 as a possible D gene (5 bases). CDR1 and CDR2 (germline): LNHDA, SQIVND (reference sequence). The CDR3 totals 14 residues. Trimming took 7 bases from V and 7 from J, leaving 14 bases between them. CDR3 amino acids: CASNRGVGNSPLHF. The DNA of the CDR3 is TGTGCCAGTAACCGGGGGGTTGGGAATTCACCCCTCCACTTT.

In regard to this clone: The sample contains more than one DNA sequence encoding this CDR3. The rearrangement joins TRBV11-2 to TRBJ2-7, with a tentative D call TRBD2 (5 bases). This CDR3 has 14 amino acids. The germline V and J ends were trimmed by 0 bases and 1 base, with 7 bases remaining between them. Germline V gene data show CDR1 as SGHAT and CDR2 as FQNNGV. The chain's CDR3 is CASSLDRGSYEQYF. CDR3 bases: TGTGCCAGCAGCTTAGACCGGGGATCCTACGAGCAGTACTTC.

This chain's CDR3 is CASGGGGDSGANVLTF. The DNA for the CDR3 is TGTGCCAGCGGAGGTGGCGGCGACTCTGGGGCCAACGTCCTGACTTTC. V and J are TRBV28 and TRBJ2-6; D might be TRBD2 (5 bases). Per germline, CDR1 MDHEN and CDR2 SYDVKM. V lost 8 bases and J 0 bases, leaving 14 bases between the germline ends. This CDR3 region has 16 residues.

The gene calls are TRBV19 and TRBJ1-1; the D gene is possibly TRBD1 (5 bases). V was cut by 7 bases and J by 5 bases, with 20 bases left in between. The CDR3 consists of 15 residues. Germline V gives CDR1 LNHDA, CDR2 SQIVND (reference sequence). DNA for the CDR3: TGTGCCAGTACCTCTACATGGCAGGGTAGAACTGAAGCTTTCTTT. This translates into CASTSTWQGRTEAFF.